Given below is one T cell receptor beta chain in context. The antigen is not known. Germline CDR1 reads SGHVS; CDR2 reads FNYEAQ. The CDR3 runs to 15 residues. Trimming took 5 bases from V and 4 from J, leaving 14 bases between them. The record originates from a study of stem cell transplantation in POMP-related autoinflammatory disease. Study conclusions and caveats: Across all analyzed T-cell subsets, patients with PRAID tended toward reduced diversity and increased clonality.

Libraries were prepared by immunoSEQ multiplex PCR; TCRdb keeps only in-frame clonotypes and omits some of them. Among 4,500 to 6,000 clones listed, roughly nine tenths were seen once. The sample in question was CD8+ T cells from PBMCs, obtained after stem cell transplantation. The V call is TRBV7-6, the J call TRBJ2-2; unclear D gene. The TCR originated in a human patient with POMP-related autoinflammation and immune dysregulation (PRAID). The T cells may partly be graft donor cells. The CDR3 reads CASSPARSSTGELFF. CDR3 nucleotide sequence: TGTGCCAGCAGCCCCGCCCGAAGCAGCACCGGGGAGCTGTTTTTT.